The 4 T cell receptor beta chains below were found in one sample sequenced in a study of CD8 T cells in ankylosing spondylitis. TCRdb redid the calling of the 5' RACE reads with MiXCR, one entry per CDR3 protein. This table has 150,000 or so distinct CDR3 sequences, roughly 10% appearing once. Sequenced material: blood, either unsorted or a sorted T cell fraction (not recorded which). All receptors come from a female donor with ankylosing spondylitis or in good health (not recorded which).

The chain employs TRBV2 and TRBJ2-5; 7 nucleotides align to TRBD1. Germline loops: CDR1 SNHLY, CDR2 FYNNEI. The CDR3 has 15 amino acids. With 6 bases clipped from V and 0 bases from J, the junction kept 7 bases outside the gene matches. The CDR3 bases are TGTGCCAGCAGACGGACAGGAGTGTACCAAGAGACCCAGTACTTC. Amino acids: CASRRTGVYQETQYF.

This clonotype appeared many times. The CDR3 nucleotides are TGTGCCAGCAGTGTGCCTGATGGGGTCAACACTGAAGCTTTCTTT. It is translated as CASSVPDGVNTEAFF. The J gene is TRBJ1-1, the V gene TRBV6-2 or TRBV6-3; D unresolved. V lost 5 bases, J lost 2 bases, and 15 bases lay in between. CDR3 length: 15 amino acids. Germline CDR1 is MNHEY and CDR2 is SVGEGT.

This clonotype came up a few times. This chain joins TRBV7-2 and TRBJ2-1; either TRBD1 or TRBD2 may supply D (5 bases each). Trimming took off 5 bases at V and 9 bases at J, with 17 bases between the two ends. The CDR3 is 14 amino acids. Germline values: CDR1 SGHTA, CDR2 FQGNSA. The CDR3 DNA is TGTGCCAGCAGCCCCTTTGGGGGAAGTATTGAGCAGTTCTTC. This translates into CASSPFGGSIEQFF.

This chain connects TRBV6-5 to TRBJ2-7, with D tentatively TRBD2 (5 bases). From germline, CDR1 is MNHEY and CDR2 SVGAGI. This CDR3 has 16 amino acids. V dropped 0 bases and J dropped 2 bases, with 14 bases sitting between them. This CDR3 is CASSYSNLGAAYEQYF. CDR3 coding DNA: TGTGCCAGCAGTTACTCGAACCTGGGAGCAGCCTACGAGCAGTACTTC.